This T cell receptor beta chain was recorded in a study of blood T cells in healthy people across ages. This clonotype was picked up a small number of times. The authors ran a second PCR of roughly 6 to 12 cycles using a sample-barcoded 5' primer and a J-beta primer mix. TCRdb analysed the 5' RACE reads with MiXCR anew, one entry per CDR3 protein. The sample consists of 730,000 or so distinct CDR3 sequences, roughly 47% of them appearing once. This TCR came from a woman in her sixties in good health. Material: blood.

The chain's CDR3 is CASSGSFPGTSFTDTQYF. The CDR3 region has the DNA TGTGCCAGCAGCGGTAGCTTTCCCGGGACTAGCTTCACAGATACGCAGTATTTT. The V and J genes are TRBV9 and TRBJ2-3, with 9 bases identical to TRBD2. In germline, CDR1 is SGDLS, CDR2 YYNGEE. V gave up 3 bases and J gave up 2 bases; unmatched junction bases: 13. This CDR3 is 18 amino acids long.